This T cell receptor beta chain was captured in a study of CD8 T cells in ankylosing spondylitis. Broader study findings: Relatively rare in peripheral blood, disease-linked clones were also CD8+. Existing reports had already noted some motif variants in reactive arthritis synovial fluid and blood.

TCRdb re-derived calls from the 5' RACE reads in MiXCR, one entry per CDR3 protein. The table has fewer than 250,000 distinct CDR3 sequences, more than 9% seen once. Many counts were recorded for this clonotype. Its cognate antigen is unknown. The TCR sequence derives from a male donor with ankylosing spondylitis or in good health (not recorded which). Sequenced: blood, either unsorted or a sorted T cell fraction (not recorded which).

The CDR3 here is CASSLSQGFATNEKLFF. For the CDR3, the DNA is TGCGCCAGCAGCCTCTCACAGGGATTCGCAACTAATGAAAAACTGTTTTTT. The chain combines TRBV5-1 with TRBJ1-4, with TRBD1 as a possible D gene (6 bases). The ends were cut back, 4 bases at V and 0 bases at J, with 16 bases in the middle. CDR3 length equals 17 residues. Germline values: CDR1 SGHRS, CDR2 YFSETQ.